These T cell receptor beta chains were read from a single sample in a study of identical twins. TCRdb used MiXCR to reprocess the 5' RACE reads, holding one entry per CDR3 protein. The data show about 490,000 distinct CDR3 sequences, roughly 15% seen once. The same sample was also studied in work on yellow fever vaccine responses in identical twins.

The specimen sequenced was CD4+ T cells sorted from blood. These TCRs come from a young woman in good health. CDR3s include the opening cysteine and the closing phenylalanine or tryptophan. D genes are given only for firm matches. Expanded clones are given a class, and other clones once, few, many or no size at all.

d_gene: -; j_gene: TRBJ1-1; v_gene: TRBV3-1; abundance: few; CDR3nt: TGTGCCAGCAGCCAAGGGACTGGGGGTTGGGACACTGAAGCTTTCTTT; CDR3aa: CASSQGTGGWDTEAFF
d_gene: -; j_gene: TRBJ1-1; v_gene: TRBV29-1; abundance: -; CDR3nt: TGCAGCGTTTTGGCTTTGGCACAGAACACTGAAGCTTTCTTT; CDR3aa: CSVLALAQNTEAFF
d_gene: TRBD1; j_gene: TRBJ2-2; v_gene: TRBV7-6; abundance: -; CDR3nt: TGTGCCAGCAGCGGTGACAGGGATGGTTCCGGGGAGCTGTTTTTT; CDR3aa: CASSGDRDGSGELFF
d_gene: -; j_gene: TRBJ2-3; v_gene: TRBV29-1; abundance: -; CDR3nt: TGCAGCGGGGGAATATGGCCCCACACAGATACGCAGTATTTT; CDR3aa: CSGGIWPHTDTQYF
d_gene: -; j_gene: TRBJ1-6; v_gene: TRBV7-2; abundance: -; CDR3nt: TGTGCCAGCAGCTTAGCGACAGGCCTAAATTCACCCCTCCACTTT; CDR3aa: CASSLATGLNSPLHF
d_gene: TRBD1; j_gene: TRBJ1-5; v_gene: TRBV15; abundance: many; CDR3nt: TGTGCCACCAGCGTCACCGGGACAGGCTTGAGCAATCAGCCCCAGCATTTT; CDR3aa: CATSVTGTGLSNQPQHF
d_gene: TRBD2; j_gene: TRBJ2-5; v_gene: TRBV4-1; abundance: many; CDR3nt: TGCGCCAGCAGCCAAGCACTAGCGGGAAGAGAGACCCAGTACTTC; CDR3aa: CASSQALAGRETQYF
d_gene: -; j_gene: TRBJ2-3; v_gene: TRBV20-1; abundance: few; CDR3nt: TGCAGTGCTAGAGATGACAGGACAGATACGCAGTATTTT; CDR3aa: CSARDDRTDTQYF
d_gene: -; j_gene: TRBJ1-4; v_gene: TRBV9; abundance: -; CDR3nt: TGTGCCAGCAGCGTTACGGGAGACAATGAAAAACTGTTTTTT; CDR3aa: CASSVTGDNEKLFF
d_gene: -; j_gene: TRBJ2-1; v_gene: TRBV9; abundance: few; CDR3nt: TGTGCCAGCAGCGCGGAGGGCGCTGGTGAGCAGTTCTTC; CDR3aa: CASSAEGAGEQFF
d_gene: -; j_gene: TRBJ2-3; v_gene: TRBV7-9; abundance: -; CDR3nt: TGTGCCACCAGGAGGCGGGAAGTCACAGATACGCAGTATTTT; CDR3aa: CATRRREVTDTQYF
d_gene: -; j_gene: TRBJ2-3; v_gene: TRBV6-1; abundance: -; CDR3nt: TGTGCCAGCTTTGTGGGTCTTCGTACGCAGTATTTT; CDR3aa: CASFVGLRTQYF
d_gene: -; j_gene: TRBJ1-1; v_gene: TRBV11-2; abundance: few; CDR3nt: TGTGCCAGCAGCCAGCGACCGCCGAACACTGAAGCTTTCTTT; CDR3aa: CASSQRPPNTEAFF
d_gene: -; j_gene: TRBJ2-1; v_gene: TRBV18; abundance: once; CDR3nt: TGTGCCAGCTCACTTTCCGGGAATTCAAATGAGCAGTTCTTC; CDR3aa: CASSLSGNSNEQFF
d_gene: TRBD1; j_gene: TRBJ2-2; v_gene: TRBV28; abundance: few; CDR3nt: TGTGCCAGCAGTCAATTCAAAAATAGGGACAGGGGCCGTTCCGGGGAGCTGTTTTTT; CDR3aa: CASSQFKNRDRGRSGELFF
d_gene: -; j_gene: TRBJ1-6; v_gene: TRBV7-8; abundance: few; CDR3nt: TGTGCCAGCAGCCCGACAGCCGTTAATAATTCACCCCTCCACTTT; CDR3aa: CASSPTAVNNSPLHF
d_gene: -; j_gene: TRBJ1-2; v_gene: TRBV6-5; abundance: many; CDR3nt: TGTGCCAGCTTTCGAGGATACTACACCTTC; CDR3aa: CASFRGYYTF
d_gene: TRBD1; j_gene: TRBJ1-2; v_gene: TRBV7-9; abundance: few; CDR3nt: TGTGCCAGCAGCCGCAGACAGGGGACTAACTATGGCTACACCTTC; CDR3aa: CASSRRQGTNYGYTF
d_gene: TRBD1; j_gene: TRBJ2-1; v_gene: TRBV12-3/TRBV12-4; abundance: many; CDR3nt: TGTGCCAGCAGTTGGACAGGGACCTATGAGCAGTTCTTC; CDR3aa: CASSWTGTYEQFF
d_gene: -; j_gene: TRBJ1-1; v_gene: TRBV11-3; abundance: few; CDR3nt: TGTGCCAGCAGCTTAACAGGGCCAAACACTGAAGCTTTCTTT; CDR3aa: CASSLTGPNTEAFF
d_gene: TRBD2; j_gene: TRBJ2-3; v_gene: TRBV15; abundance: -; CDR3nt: TGTGCCACCAGCAGAGGACTAGCGGGGGGAAACACAGATACGCAGTATTTT; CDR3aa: CATSRGLAGGNTDTQYF
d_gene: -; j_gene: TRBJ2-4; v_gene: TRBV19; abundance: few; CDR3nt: TGTGCCAGTAGCATCCCCTCGTTTCCTGTCGACGTGAGAAACATTCAGTACTTC; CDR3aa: CASSIPSFPVDVRNIQYF
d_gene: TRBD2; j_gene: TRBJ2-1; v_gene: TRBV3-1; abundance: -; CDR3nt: TGTGCCAGCAGCCTGGGGACTAGCCGCGAGCAGTTCTTC; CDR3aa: CASSLGTSREQFF
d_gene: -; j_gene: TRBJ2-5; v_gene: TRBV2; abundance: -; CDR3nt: TGTGCCAGCAGTGAAGTAGGAGTACGGCAAGAGACCCAGTACTTC; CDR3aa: CASSEVGVRQETQYF
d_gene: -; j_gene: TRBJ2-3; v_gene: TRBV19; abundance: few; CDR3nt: TGTGCCAGTAGAAATGGGCAGGGGGGTGCAGATACGCAGTATTTT; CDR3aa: CASRNGQGGADTQYF
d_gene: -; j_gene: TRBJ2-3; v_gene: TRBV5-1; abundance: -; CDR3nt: TGCGCCAGCAGCTTGCTGGGGATTAGGGCAGATACGCAGTATTTT; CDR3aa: CASSLLGIRADTQYF
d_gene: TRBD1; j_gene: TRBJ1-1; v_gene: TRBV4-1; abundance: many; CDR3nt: TGCGCCAGCAGCCGAATGGGACAGACGAACACTGAAGCTTTCTTT; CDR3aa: CASSRMGQTNTEAFF
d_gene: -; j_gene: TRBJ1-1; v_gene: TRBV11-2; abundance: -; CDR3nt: TGTGCCAGCAGCCCGGGAAGTAGGGAGTACACTGAAGCTTTCTTT; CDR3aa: CASSPGSREYTEAFF
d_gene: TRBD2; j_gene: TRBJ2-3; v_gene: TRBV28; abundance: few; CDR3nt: TGTGCCAGCAGTTTGGGACTAGCGGGGGCGGGGGATACGCAGTATTTT; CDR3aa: CASSLGLAGAGDTQYF
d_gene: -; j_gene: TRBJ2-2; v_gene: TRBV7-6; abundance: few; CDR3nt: TGTGCCAGCAGCTTAGCGCGGGGCGGGGAGCTGTTTTTT; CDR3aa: CASSLARGGELFF
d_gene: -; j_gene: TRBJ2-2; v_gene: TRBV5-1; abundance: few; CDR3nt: TGCGCCAGCAGCTCGGAGATATACACCGGGGAGCTGTTTTTT; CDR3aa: CASSSEIYTGELFF
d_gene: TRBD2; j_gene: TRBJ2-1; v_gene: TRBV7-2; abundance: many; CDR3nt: TGTGCCAGCAGCCCGCAGGCGGGAGCTTTTTATGAGCAGTTCTTC; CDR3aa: CASSPQAGAFYEQFF